This T cell receptor (beta chain) was observed in a study of blood T cell repertoires in COVID-19. Study-level background: Samples of COVID-19 (acute and convalescent) were obtained from the United States, Italy and Spain.

CDR3 length: 14 residues. The germline V gene has CDR1 SGHNT and CDR2 YYREEE (reference sequence). The ends were cut back, 4 bases at V and 1 base at J, with 11 bases in the middle. Profiling relied on immunoSEQ multiplex PCR, and the TCRdb table lists in-frame clones only, not all of them. The sample lists roughly 150,000 clones, 85% to 90% occurring once. This clonotype was sampled from a man aged 45-65 years who had recovered from COVID-19. The chain combines TRBV5-4 with TRBJ2-5, with D perhaps TRBD2 (6 bases). The sample was peripheral blood. The CDR3 DNA sequence: TGTGCCAGCAGCAACGCCGGGGGCCAAGAGACCCAGTACTTC. Residues: CASSNAGGQETQYF.